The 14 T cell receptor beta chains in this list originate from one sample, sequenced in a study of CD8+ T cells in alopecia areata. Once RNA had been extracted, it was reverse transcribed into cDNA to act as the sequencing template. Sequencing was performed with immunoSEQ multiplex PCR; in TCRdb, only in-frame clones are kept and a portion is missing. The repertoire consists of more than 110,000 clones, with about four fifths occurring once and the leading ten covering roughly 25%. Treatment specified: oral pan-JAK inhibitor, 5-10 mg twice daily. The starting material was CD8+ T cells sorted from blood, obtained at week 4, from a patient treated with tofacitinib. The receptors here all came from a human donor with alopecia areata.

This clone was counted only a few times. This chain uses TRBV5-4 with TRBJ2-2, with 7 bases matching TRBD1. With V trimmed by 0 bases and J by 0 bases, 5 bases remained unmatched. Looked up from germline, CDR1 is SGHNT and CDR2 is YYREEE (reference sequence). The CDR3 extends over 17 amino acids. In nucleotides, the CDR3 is TGTGCCAGCAGCTTGGGGTTCCAGGGGGCGAACACCGGGGAGCTGTTTTTT. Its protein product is CASSLGFQGANTGELFF.

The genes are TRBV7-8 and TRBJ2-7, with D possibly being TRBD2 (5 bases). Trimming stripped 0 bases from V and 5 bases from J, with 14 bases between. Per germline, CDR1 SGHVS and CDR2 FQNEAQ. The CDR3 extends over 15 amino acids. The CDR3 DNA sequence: TGTGCCAGCAGCTTAGCCCGGCAGGAGGAGCACGAGCAGTACTTC. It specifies CASSLARQEEHEQYF. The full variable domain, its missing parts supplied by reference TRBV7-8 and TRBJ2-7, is GAGVSQSPRYKVAKRGQDVALRCDPISGHVSLFWYQQALGQGPEFLTYFQNEAQLDKSGLPSDRFFAERPEGSVSTLKIQRTQQEDSAVYLCASSLARQEEHEQYFGPGTRLTVT.

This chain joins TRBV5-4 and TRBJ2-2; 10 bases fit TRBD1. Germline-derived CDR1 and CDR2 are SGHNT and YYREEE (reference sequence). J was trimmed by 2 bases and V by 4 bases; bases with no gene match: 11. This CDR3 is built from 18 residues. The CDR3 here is CASSQTPRQGANTGELFF. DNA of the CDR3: TGTGCCAGCAGCCAGACTCCCCGACAGGGGGCTAACACCGGGGAGCTGTTTTTT.

The CDR3 reads CASSQEDAEAFF. CDR3 DNA: TGTGCCAGCAGCCAAGAAGACGCTGAAGCTTTCTTT. The chain combines TRBV4-2 with TRBJ1-1, with no clear D. V gave up 0 bases and J gave up 6 bases, with 5 bases separating them. The CDR3 spans 12 residues. Germline loops: CDR1 LGHNA, CDR2 YNFKEQ.

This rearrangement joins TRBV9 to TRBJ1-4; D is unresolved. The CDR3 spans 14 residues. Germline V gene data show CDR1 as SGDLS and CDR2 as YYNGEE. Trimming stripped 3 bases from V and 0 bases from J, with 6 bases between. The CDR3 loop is CASSEASTNEKLFF. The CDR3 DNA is TGTGCCAGCAGCGAGGCATCAACTAATGAAAAACTGTTTTTT. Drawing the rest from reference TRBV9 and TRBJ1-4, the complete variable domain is DSGVTQTPKHLITATGQRVTLRCSPRSGDLSVYWYQQSLDQGLQFLIQYYNGEERAKGNILERFSAQQFPDLHSELNLSSLELGDSALYFCASSEASTNEKLFFGSGTQLSVL.

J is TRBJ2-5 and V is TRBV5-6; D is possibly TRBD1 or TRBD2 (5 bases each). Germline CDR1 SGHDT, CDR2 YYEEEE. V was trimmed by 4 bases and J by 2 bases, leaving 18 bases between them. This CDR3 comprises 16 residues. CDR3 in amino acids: CASSTYGTAKQETQYF. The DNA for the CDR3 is TGTGCCAGCAGCACGTATGGGACCGCGAAGCAAGAGACCCAGTACTTC.

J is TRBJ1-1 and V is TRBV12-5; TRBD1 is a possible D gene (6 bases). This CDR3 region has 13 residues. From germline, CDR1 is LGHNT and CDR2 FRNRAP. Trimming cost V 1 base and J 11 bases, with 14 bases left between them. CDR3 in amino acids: CASGLGGQREAFF. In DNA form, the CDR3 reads TGTGCTAGTGGTTTGGGTGGACAGCGGGAGGCTTTCTTT.

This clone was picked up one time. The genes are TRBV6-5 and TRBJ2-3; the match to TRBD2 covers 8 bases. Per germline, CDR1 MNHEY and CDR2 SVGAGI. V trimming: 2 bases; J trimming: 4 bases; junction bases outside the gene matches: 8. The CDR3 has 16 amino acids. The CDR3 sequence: CASSYSRGGPADTQYF. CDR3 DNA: TGTGCCAGCAGTTACAGCCGGGGGGGCCCCGCAGATACGCAGTATTTT.

CDR3 residues: CASSLKASSSYEQYF. CDR3 in DNA: TGCGCCAGCAGCTTGAAGGCTAGCAGCTCCTACGAGCAGTACTTC. The chain has TRBV5-1 and TRBJ2-7, with D possibly matching TRBD2 (5 bases). Trimming shortened V by 1 base and J by 0 bases, and 11 bases separated the two germline ends. The CDR3 covers 15 residues. The germline V gene has CDR1 SGHRS and CDR2 YFSETQ.

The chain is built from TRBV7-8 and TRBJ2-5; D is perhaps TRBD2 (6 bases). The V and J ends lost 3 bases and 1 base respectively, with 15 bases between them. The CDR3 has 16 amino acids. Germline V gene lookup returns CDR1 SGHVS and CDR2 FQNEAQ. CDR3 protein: CASSFGTAPSQETQYF. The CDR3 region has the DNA TGTGCCAGCAGCTTCGGGACTGCACCGAGCCAAGAGACCCAGTACTTC.

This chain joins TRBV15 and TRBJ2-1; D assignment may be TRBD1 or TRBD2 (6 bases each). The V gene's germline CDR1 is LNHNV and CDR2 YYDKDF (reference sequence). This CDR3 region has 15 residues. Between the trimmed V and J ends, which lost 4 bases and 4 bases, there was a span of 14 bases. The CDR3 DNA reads TGTGCCACCAGCAAGGGGGGCCCGGGGTACAATGAGCAGTTCTTC. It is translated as CATSKGGPGYNEQFF.

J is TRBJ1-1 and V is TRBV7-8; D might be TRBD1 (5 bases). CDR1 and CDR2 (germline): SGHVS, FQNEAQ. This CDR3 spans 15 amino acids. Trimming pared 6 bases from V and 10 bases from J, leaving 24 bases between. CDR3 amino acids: CASSLIGTTPPGAFF. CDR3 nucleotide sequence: TGTGCCAGCAGTCTCATTGGGACTACCCCACCGGGAGCTTTCTTT. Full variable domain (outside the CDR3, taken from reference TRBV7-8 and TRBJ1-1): GAGVSQSPRYKVAKRGQDVALRCDPISGHVSLFWYQQALGQGPEFLTYFQNEAQLDKSGLPSDRFFAERPEGSVSTLKIQRTQQEDSAVYLCASSLIGTTPPGAFFGQGTRLTVV.

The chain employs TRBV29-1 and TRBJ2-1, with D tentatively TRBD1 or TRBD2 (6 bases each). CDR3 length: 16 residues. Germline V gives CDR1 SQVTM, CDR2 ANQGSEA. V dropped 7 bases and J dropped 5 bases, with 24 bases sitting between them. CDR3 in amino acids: CSDGALGGFTNNEQFF. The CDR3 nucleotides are TGCAGCGACGGGGCCTTAGGGGGGTTCACTAACAATGAGCAGTTCTTC.

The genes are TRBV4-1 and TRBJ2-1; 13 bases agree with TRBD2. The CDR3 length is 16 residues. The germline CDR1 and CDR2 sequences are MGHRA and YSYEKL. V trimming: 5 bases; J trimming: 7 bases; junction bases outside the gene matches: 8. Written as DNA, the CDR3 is TGCGCCAGCAGCTCCAGGACTAGCGGGGGTGGGAATGAGCAGTTCTTC. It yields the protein CASSSRTSGGGNEQFF.